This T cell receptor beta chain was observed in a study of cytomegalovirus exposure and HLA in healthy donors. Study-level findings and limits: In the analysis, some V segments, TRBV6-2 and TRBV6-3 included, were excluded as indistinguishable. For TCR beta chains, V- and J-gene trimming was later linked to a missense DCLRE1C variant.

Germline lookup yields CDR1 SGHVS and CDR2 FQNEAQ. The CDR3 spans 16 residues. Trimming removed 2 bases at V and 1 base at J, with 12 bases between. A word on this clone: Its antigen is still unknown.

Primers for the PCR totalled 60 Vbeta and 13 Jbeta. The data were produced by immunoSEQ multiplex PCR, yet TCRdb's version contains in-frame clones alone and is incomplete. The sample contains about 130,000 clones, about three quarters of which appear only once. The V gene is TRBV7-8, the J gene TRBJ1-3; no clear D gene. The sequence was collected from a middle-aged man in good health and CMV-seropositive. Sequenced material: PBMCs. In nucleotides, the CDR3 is TGTGCCAGCAGCTTAAGCCTAAGCTGGTCTGGAAACACCATATATTTT. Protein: CASSLSLSWSGNTIYF.